A single sample gave rise to the 12 T cell receptor beta chains below, sequenced in a study of blood T cell repertoires in COVID-19 (dated by TCRdb to about 2020). Receptors were amplified or captured by the immunoSEQ multiplex PCR assay. TCRdb mirrors the immuneACCESS table, restricted to in-frame sequences. Some clones are absent from its copies; in checked studies, under half trace to an unresolved V gene, and the reason for the others is unknown. The sample table shows about 290,000 clones, and 86% are seen once. 3% of the sample comes from the top ten. The source material was peripheral blood. These receptors were taken from a woman aged 30 to 39 with active or convalescent COVID-19.

V and J are TRBV19 and TRBJ2-7; 8 positions match TRBD1. This CDR3 is built from 15 residues. CDR1 and CDR2 (germline): LNHDA, SQIVND (reference sequence). The ends lost 3 bases at V and 3 bases at J; junction bases unmatched: 7. CDR3 protein: CASSMAQGVDYEQYF. DNA of the CDR3: TGTGCCAGTAGTATGGCACAGGGGGTTGACTACGAGCAGTACTTC.

The chain recombines TRBV4-3 with TRBJ1-2; TRBD1 aligns across 7 bases. Germline V lookup: CDR1 LGHNA, CDR2 YSLEER. J lost 2 bases, V lost 1 base, and 4 bases had no gene match. The CDR3 has 15 amino acids. The DNA for the CDR3 is TGCGCCAGCAGCCAAGGGGACAGAAGGAACTATGGCTACACCTTC. It specifies CASSQGDRRNYGYTF.

This clone was observed a few times. The genes are TRBV19 and TRBJ2-2, with D possibly TRBD1 on 6 matching bases. Germline CDR1 and CDR2: LNHDA and SQIVND (reference sequence). With 6 bases removed from V and 4 bases from J, the gap between germline ends came to 9 bases. The length of the CDR3 is 13 residues. The CDR3 loop is CASSRTVTGELFF. The CDR3 region has the DNA TGTGCCAGTAGCCGGACAGTCACCGGGGAGCTGTTTTTT.

The rearrangement uses TRBV3-1 (or the pseudogene TRBV3-2) and TRBJ1-4; 8 bases are a match to TRBD1. The length of the CDR3 is 15 residues. V dropped 0 bases and J dropped 8; count of bases not matched to a gene: 5. Germline CDR1 LGHDT, CDR2 YNNKEL (reference sequence). CDR3 amino acids: CASSQDGTGKEKLFF. Written as DNA, the CDR3 is TGTGCCAGCAGCCAAGACGGGACAGGAAAAGAAAAACTGTTTTTT.

Comments on this clone: Other DNA sequences in this specimen translate into the identical CDR3. The chain carries TRBV19 and TRBJ2-7; 10 positions match TRBD1. CDR1 is LNHDA and CDR2 is SQIVND in the germline V gene (reference sequence). J gave up 5 bases and V 4 bases, and 2 bases lay outside the gene matches. The CDR3 consists of 13 residues. The CDR3 region has the DNA TGTGCCAGTAGTAGGGACAGGGGAGACGAGCAGTACTTC. Residues: CASSRDRGDEQYF.

The V and J genes are TRBV19 and TRBJ1-1; TRBD1 matches at 10 bases. Unmatched junction bases numbered 5, after V lost 5 bases and J lost 11 bases. The CDR3 has 12 amino acids. Germline V gene data show CDR1 as LNHDA and CDR2 as SQIVND (reference sequence). CDR3 amino acids: CASSLGQGFAFF. The CDR3 DNA is TGTGCCAGTAGTTTGGGACAGGGGTTTGCTTTCTTT.

The chain combines TRBV3-1 (or the pseudogene TRBV3-2) with TRBJ2-5; D possibly corresponds to TRBD2 (5 bases). The CDR3 runs 18 residues. V was pared by 3 bases and J by 2 bases, with 22 bases between. Germline CDR1 LGHDT, CDR2 YNNKEL (reference sequence). CDR3 protein: CASSQDPKVPGKQETQYF. The CDR3 coding sequence is TGTGCCAGCAGCCAGGACCCCAAAGTCCCGGGGAAACAAGAGACCCAGTACTTC.

This chain joins TRBV5-6 and TRBJ2-1, with a weak D call TRBD1 (6 bases). V lost 3 bases and J 0 bases, leaving 13 bases between the germline ends. CDR1 is SGHDT and CDR2 is YYEEEE in the germline V gene. This CDR3 comprises 16 residues. The CDR3 region is CASSSGHLSSYNEQFF. The CDR3 nucleotides read TGTGCCAGCAGCTCGGGACATTTGAGCTCCTACAATGAGCAGTTCTTC.

This sequence joins TRBV5-1 and TRBJ1-3; 9 nucleotides match TRBD1. Germline V CDR1 and CDR2: SGHRS, YFSETQ. V shed 4 bases, J shed 6 bases, and the junction held 8 bases outside the gene matches. The CDR3 loop spans 15 amino acids. CDR3 sequence (DNA): TGCGCCAGCAGCCCCGGGACAGGGCAAATAAACACCATATATTTT. This translates into CASSPGTGQINTIYF.

The chain uses TRBV19 and TRBJ2-5; 10 nucleotides agree with TRBD2. The junction had 13 bases not matched to a gene; V was cut back by 4 bases and J by 2 bases. The CDR3 is 18 residues long. CDR1 and CDR2 (germline): LNHDA, SQIVND (reference sequence). CDR3 bases: TGTGCCAGTAGTAGACAGCGGGGGGGCCTCGGGCTACAAGAGACCCAGTACTTC. Translation: CASSRQRGGLGLQETQYF.

The V gene is TRBV30, the J gene TRBJ2-7, with a possible D match to TRBD1 (6 bases). The germline V and J ends were trimmed by 2 bases and 5 bases, with 16 bases remaining between them. Germline CDR1 reads GTSNPN; CDR2 reads SVGIG (reference sequence). The CDR3 consists of 14 residues. The CDR3 coding sequence is TGTGCCTGGAGTTCCGGCAGGGGTAATCACGAGCAGTACTTC. This gives the protein CAWSSGRGNHEQYF.

The CDR3 region has the DNA TGTGCCAGTAGTCGGGGACAGGGGGGTTTACAGCCCCAGCATTTT. This codes for CASSRGQGGLQPQHF. The chain couples TRBV19 to TRBJ1-5, with 11 bases aligning to TRBD1. V trimming: 5 bases; J trimming: 7 bases; junction bases outside the gene matches: 7. CDR3 size: 15 residues. The germline CDR1 and CDR2 sequences are LNHDA and SQIVND (reference sequence).